A selection of T cell receptor beta chains follows, all from one sample in a study of blood T cells in healthy people across ages. TCRdb recomputed calls from the 5' RACE reads with MiXCR, one row per CDR3 protein. The sample lists 750,000 to 1,000,000 distinct CDR3 sequences, almost 30% occurring once. The same sample was also studied in work on T cells of mothers and their children.

Sequenced material: blood. The receptors derive from a woman aged 40 to 50 in good health. The CDR3 runs from the conserved cysteine through the conserved F or W. A D gene is named only where the DNA matches it firmly. Rows may omit the clone size; those that give it use once, few, many or a size class.

v_gene	j_gene	d_gene	abundance	CDR3nt	CDR3aa
TRBV15	TRBJ1-1	NA	few	TGTGCCACCAGCCGGACAGAGAACACTGACGCTTTCTTT	CATSRTENTDAFF
TRBV2	TRBJ2-2	NA	NA	TGTGCCAGCAGTGAACTCTTGAACACCGGGGAGCTGTTTTTT	CASSELLNTGELFF
TRBV20-1	TRBJ1-1	TRBD1	NA	TGCAGTGCCACCAGGGGGCCAGACACTGAAGCTTTCTTT	CSATRGPDTEAFF
TRBV6-6	TRBJ2-7	NA	few	TGTGCCAGCAGTTACAAAGGGGGGGACTCCTACGAGCAGTACTTC	CASSYKGGDSYEQYF
TRBV27	TRBJ2-3	TRBD2	NA	TGTGCCAGCGCGACTAGCGAGGCAGATACGCAGTATTTT	CASATSEADTQYF
TRBV29-1	TRBJ2-7	TRBD2	NA	TGCAGCGTCAAACTAGCGGGGGTGTCCTACGAGCAGTACTTC	CSVKLAGVSYEQYF
TRBV10-3	TRBJ2-7	TRBD1	many	TGTGCCATCAGTGGACAGGGTAGGGGCGAGCAGTACTTC	CAISGQGRGEQYF
TRBV20-1	TRBJ2-6	NA	NA	TGCGGTGCTAGTAGTACAGGGCGGTCTGGGGCCGACGTCCTGACTTTC	CGASSTGRSGADVLTF
TRBV7-2	TRBJ2-1	TRBD1	NA	TGTGCCAGCGGCTTACGAGCCGACAGGGACGGAGGCAATGAGCAGTTCTTC	CASGLRADRDGGNEQFF
TRBV20-1	TRBJ2-1	NA	many	TGCAGTGCCGCCTTGCACGCAAACAATGAGCAGTTCTTC	CSAALHANNEQFF
TRBV5-1	TRBJ2-5	NA	few	TGCGCCAGCAGCTTGGGTACGGCTGACCAGTACTTC	CASSLGTADQYF
TRBV5-1	TRBJ2-7	TRBD1	few	TGCGCCAGCAGCCCCCCGGACAGGGGCTCCGAGCAGTACTTC	CASSPPDRGSEQYF
TRBV3-1	TRBJ1-1	NA	NA	TGTGCCAGCGCGGCGGCAGGGAGCACTGAAGCTTTCTTT	CASAAAGSTEAFF
TRBV15	TRBJ2-7	NA	many	TGTGCCACCAGCAGGGACACAGACAGCTACGAGCAGTACTTC	CATSRDTDSYEQYF
TRBV6-5	TRBJ2-2	NA	few	TGTGCCAGCAATTCCCCTAGGGACACCGGGGAGCTGTTTTTT	CASNSPRDTGELFF
TRBV20-1	TRBJ2-5	NA	once	TGCAGTGCTAGAGTAGGGGCAGAGACCCAGTACTTC	CSARVGAETQYF
TRBV10-3	TRBJ2-7	NA	NA	TGTGCCGTCAGTGTTGCCGGAGGGGCCTACGAGCAGTACTTC	CAVSVAGGAYEQYF
TRBV5-1	TRBJ1-2	NA	NA	TGCGCCAGCAGCTTCGGGCAACCCAACTATGGCTACACCTTC	CASSFGQPNYGYTF
TRBV7-9	TRBJ1-1	TRBD1	NA	TGTGCCAGCAGCGCTAGGACAGGGAGTACTGAAGCTTTCTTT	CASSARTGSTEAFF
TRBV25-1	TRBJ1-2	NA	NA	TGTGCCAGCAGTGATCGAGGGGGGACGTATGGCTACACCTTC	CASSDRGGTYGYTF
TRBV9	TRBJ2-3	NA	few	TGTGCCAGCAGCGTAGGGGGCAGGGAAGGAGATACGCAGTATTTT	CASSVGGREGDTQYF
TRBV9	TRBJ2-1	TRBD2	many	TGTGCCAGCAGCGACGGGGGGTACGATGAGCAGTTCTTC	CASSDGGYDEQFF
TRBV4-3	TRBJ2-5	NA	few	TGCGCCAGCAGCCAAGATAAAGGGGCCTCGAAGACCCAGTACTTC	CASSQDKGASKTQYF
TRBV28	TRBJ1-5	NA	NA	TGTGCCAGCAGACGGGCAGGGCACGATCAGCCCCAGCATTTT	CASRRAGHDQPQHF
TRBV6-5	TRBJ2-3	NA	NA	TGTGCCAGCAGCCGGGGTTGGGAGGCAGATACGCAGTATTTT	CASSRGWEADTQYF
TRBV6-1	TRBJ1-4	NA	NA	TGTGCCAGCAGTGAACAGGGGTCGAGAGAAAAACTGTTTTTT	CASSEQGSREKLFF
TRBV2	TRBJ2-7	TRBD1	once	TGTGCCAGCAGCCCATTTGGGGGACAGGGAAAGTACGAGCAGTACTTC	CASSPFGGQGKYEQYF
TRBV4-3	TRBJ2-3	NA	few	TGCGCCAGCAGCCAAGCAGGGGGGCTTGGTACAGATACGCAGTATTTT	CASSQAGGLGTDTQYF
TRBV27	TRBJ2-7	TRBD2	NA	TGTGCCAGCATTAATGCGGGGGACTCCTACAATGAGCAGTACTTC	CASINAGDSYNEQYF
TRBV12-3/TRBV12-4	TRBJ2-7	NA	NA	TGTGCCAGCAGTGCAATGTCAGGGGTACTCTACGAGCAGTACTTC	CASSAMSGVLYEQYF
TRBV7-2	TRBJ2-5	NA	NA	TGTGCCAGCAGCTTAGGCAGGGTTGCAGCTTTGGGGTTGGAGACCCAGTACTTC	CASSLGRVAALGLETQYF
TRBV20-1	TRBJ2-7	NA	many	TGCAGTGCTAGAGACCCCGGGACAAACGAGCAGTACTTC	CSARDPGTNEQYF
TRBV6-5	TRBJ2-1	NA	few	TGTGCCAGCAGTTACTCGGTCGGGGGAAATGAGCAGTTCTTC	CASSYSVGGNEQFF
TRBV3-1	TRBJ2-1	NA	few	TGTGCCAGCAGTAAAGGTGTACTGGGGTTCCAGCAGTTCTTC	CASSKGVLGFQQFF
TRBV20-1	TRBJ2-7	TRBD1	many	TGCAGTGCTTATACAGGGGCAAGCTCCTACGAGCAGTACTTC	CSAYTGASSYEQYF
TRBV20-1	TRBJ1-2	NA	few	TGCAGTGCTAGAGATGGGTACGGAGCTAACTATGGCTACACCTTC	CSARDGYGANYGYTF
TRBV6-5	TRBJ1-2	TRBD1	NA	TGTGCCAGCAGTGCACAGGGGTCCGGCTACACCTTC	CASSAQGSGYTF
TRBV28	TRBJ2-1	NA	few	TGTGCCAGCAGTCCACCCTTGGGGGGCTCCTACAATGAGCAGTTCTTC	CASSPPLGGSYNEQFF
TRBV10-3	TRBJ2-2	NA	NA	TGTGCCATCAGGGAGGGGGACCGGACACCGAACACCGGGGAGCTGTTTTTT	CAIREGDRTPNTGELFF
TRBV28	TRBJ1-1	NA	few	TGTGCCAGCAGAATCGGGACAAGCTTGGAAGCTTTCTTT	CASRIGTSLEAFF
TRBV18	TRBJ1-2	NA	many	TGTGCCAGCAGTCCAGACAAGAACTATGGCTACACCTTC	CASSPDKNYGYTF
TRBV10-3	TRBJ2-7	NA	many	TGTGCCATCAGTGACAGGGAAAACGAGCAGTACTTC	CAISDRENEQYF
TRBV7-2	TRBJ2-1	TRBD2	few	TGTGCCGAAGGGGGTAGCGGGGGGGCAAGACGGGATGAGCAGTTCTTC	CAEGGSGGARRDEQFF
TRBV12-3/TRBV12-4	TRBJ2-5	TRBD2	NA	TGTGCCAGCAGTTTCGGGAGGTACCAAGAGACCCAGTACTTC	CASSFGRYQETQYF
TRBV5-6	TRBJ1-6	TRBD1	NA	TGTGCCAGCAGCTTGGCCCCCGGGACAGGGAATTCACCCCTCCACTTT	CASSLAPGTGNSPLHF
TRBV4-1	TRBJ2-2	TRBD2	NA	TGCGCCAGCAGCCCCAGGGCTAGCGGGGGGTCTGGGGAGCTGTTTTTT	CASSPRASGGSGELFF
TRBV15	TRBJ2-5	NA	many	TGTGCCACCAGCACCCGGACAGTCAAAGAGACCCAGTACTTC	CATSTRTVKETQYF
TRBV20-1	TRBJ2-7	TRBD1	many	TGCAGTGCTAGAGTGGAACAGGGGGCGAAGGAGCAGTACTTC	CSARVEQGAKEQYF
TRBV9	TRBJ2-1	NA	NA	TGTGCCAACAGCGTAGCCCAGACAGGAAACAATGAGCAGTTCTTC	CANSVAQTGNNEQFF
TRBV5-1	TRBJ1-2	NA	many	TGCGCCAGCAGCTTGGCCGGTGGTGACTATGGCTACACCTTC	CASSLAGGDYGYTF